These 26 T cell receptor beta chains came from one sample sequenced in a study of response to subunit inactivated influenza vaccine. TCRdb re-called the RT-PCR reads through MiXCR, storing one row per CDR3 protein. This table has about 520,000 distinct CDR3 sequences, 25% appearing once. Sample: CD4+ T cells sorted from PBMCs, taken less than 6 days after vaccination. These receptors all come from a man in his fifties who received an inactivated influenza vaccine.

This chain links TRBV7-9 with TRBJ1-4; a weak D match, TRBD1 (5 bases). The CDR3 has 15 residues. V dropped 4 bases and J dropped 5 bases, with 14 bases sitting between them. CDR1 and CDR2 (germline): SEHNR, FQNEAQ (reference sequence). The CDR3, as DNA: TGTGCCAGCAGCTCCGCTGGGGGACGAAATGAAAAACTGTTTTTT. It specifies CASSSAGGRNEKLFF.

The CDR3, as DNA: TGTGCCAGCAGTTACTTGAATGAGAATGAGCAGTTCTTC. Amino acids: CASSYLNENEQFF. The V call is TRBV6-5, the J call TRBJ2-1; no clear D. Germline V lookup: CDR1 MNHEY, CDR2 SVGAGI. V was clipped by 1 base and J by 7 bases, with 8 bases between them. CDR3 length equals 13 residues.

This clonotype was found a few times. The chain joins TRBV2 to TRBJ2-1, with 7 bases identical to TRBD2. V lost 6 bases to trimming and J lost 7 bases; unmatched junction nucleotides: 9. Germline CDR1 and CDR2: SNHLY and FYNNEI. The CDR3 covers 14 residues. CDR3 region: CASRAGVVGNEQFF. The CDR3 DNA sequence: TGTGCCAGCAGGGCGGGAGTGGTAGGGAATGAGCAGTTCTTC.

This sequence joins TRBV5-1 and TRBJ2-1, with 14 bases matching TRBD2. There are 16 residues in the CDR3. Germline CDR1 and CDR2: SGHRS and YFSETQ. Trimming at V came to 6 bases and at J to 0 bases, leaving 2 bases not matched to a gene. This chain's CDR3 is CASTTSGGASYNEQFF. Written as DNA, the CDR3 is TGCGCCAGCACGACTAGCGGGGGGGCCTCCTACAATGAGCAGTTCTTC.

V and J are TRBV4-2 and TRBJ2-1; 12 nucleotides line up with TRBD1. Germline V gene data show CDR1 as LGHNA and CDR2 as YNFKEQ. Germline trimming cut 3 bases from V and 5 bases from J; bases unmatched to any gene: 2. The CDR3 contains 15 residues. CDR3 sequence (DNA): TGTGCCAGCAGCCAGGGACAGGGGGCCAACAATGAGCAGTTCTTC. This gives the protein CASSQGQGANNEQFF.

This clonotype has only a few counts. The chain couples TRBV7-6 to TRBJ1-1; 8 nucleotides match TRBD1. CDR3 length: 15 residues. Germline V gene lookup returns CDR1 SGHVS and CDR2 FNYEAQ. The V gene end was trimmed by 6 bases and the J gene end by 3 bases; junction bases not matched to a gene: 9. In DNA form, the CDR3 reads TGTGCCAGCAGACGAGACAGGGGTAAAGACACTGAAGCTTTCTTT. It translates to CASRRDRGKDTEAFF.

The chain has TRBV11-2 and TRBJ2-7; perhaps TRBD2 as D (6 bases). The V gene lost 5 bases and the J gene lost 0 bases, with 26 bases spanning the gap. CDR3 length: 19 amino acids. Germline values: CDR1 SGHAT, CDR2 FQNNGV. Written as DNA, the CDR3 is TGTGCCAGCAGCCCCATAGCCGGAGGGGTAAGGCCCCTCTCCTACGAGCAGTACTTC. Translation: CASSPIAGGVRPLSYEQYF.

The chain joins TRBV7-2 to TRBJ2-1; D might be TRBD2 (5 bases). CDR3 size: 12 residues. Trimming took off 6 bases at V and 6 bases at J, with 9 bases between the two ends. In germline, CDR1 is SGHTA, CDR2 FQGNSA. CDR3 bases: TGTGCCAGCAGGTCACTAGTCAATGAGCAGTTCTTC. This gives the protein CASRSLVNEQFF.

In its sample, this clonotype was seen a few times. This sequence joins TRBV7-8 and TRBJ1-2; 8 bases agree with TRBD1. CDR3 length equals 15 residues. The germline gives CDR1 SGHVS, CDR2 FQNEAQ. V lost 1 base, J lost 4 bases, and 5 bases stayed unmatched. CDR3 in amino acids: CASSLGNRGVYGYTF. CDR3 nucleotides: TGTGCCAGCAGCTTAGGGAACAGGGGGGTCTATGGCTACACCTTC.

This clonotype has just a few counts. Here the CDR3 reads CATLLAGGNSPLHF. In nucleotides, the CDR3 is TGTGCCACCCTCCTGGCCGGGGGGAATTCACCCCTCCACTTT. This rearrangement joins TRBV28 to TRBJ1-6, with a possible D match to TRBD1 (5 bases). CDR3 length: 14 residues. Per germline, CDR1 MDHEN and CDR2 SYDVKM. Trimming shortened V by 10 bases and J by 7 bases, and 17 bases separated the two germline ends.

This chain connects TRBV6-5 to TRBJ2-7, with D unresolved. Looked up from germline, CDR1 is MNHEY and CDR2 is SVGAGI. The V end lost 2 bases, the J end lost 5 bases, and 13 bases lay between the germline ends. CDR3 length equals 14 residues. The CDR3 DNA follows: TGTGCCAGCAGTTACGTTACGAGTGGACACGAGCAGTACTTC. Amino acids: CASSYVTSGHEQYF.

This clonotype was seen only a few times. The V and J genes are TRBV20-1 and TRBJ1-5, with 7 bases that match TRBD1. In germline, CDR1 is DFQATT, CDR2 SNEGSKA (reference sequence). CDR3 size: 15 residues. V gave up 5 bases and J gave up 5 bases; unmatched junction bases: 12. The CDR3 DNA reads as TGCAGTGCTCGGGACTACAGGGGAGTTGATCAGCCCCAGCATTTT. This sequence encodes CSARDYRGVDQPQHF.

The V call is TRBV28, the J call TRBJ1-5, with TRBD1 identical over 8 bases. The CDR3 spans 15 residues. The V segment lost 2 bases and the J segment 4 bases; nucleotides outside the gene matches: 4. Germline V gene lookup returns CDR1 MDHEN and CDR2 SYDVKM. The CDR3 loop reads CASSLPRQGNQPQHF. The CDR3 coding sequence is TGTGCCAGCAGTTTACCTAGACAGGGGAATCAGCCCCAGCATTTT.

The CDR3 region is CASSETGGAQPQHF. CDR3 in DNA: TGTGCCAGCAGCGAAACAGGTGGAGCTCAGCCCCAGCATTTT. This chain links TRBV2 with TRBJ1-5; the D gene is possibly TRBD1 (5 bases). Trimming pared 6 bases from V and 6 bases from J, leaving 15 bases between. CDR1 is SNHLY and CDR2 is FYNNEI in the germline V gene. This CDR3 contains 14 residues. Together with reference TRBV2 and TRBJ1-5, the CDR3 gives the full variable domain: EPEVTQTPSHQVTQMGQEVILRCVPISNHLYFYWYRQILGQKVEFLVSFYNNEISEKSEIFDDQFSVERPDGSNFTLKIRSTKLEDSAMYFCASSETGGAQPQHFGDGTRLSIL.

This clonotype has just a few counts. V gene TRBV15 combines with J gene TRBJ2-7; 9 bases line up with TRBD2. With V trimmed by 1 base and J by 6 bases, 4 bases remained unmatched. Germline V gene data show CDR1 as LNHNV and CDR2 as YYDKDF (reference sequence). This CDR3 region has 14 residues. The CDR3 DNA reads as TGTGCCACCAGCAGAGGGCTAGCGGGAACCGAGCAGTACTTC. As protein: CATSRGLAGTEQYF. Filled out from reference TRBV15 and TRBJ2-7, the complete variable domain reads DAMVIQNPRYQVTQFGKPVTLSCSQTLNHNVMYWYQQKSSQAPKLLFHYYDKDFNNEADTPDNFQSRRPNTSFCFLDIRSPGLGDTAMYLCATSRGLAGTEQYFGPGTRLTVT.

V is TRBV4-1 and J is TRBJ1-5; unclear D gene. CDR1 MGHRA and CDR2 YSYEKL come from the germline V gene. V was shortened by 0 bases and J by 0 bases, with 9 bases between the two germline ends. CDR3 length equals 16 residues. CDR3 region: CASSQDGGVSNQPQHF. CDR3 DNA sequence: TGCGCCAGCAGCCAAGATGGAGGTGTTAGCAATCAGCCCCAGCATTTT.

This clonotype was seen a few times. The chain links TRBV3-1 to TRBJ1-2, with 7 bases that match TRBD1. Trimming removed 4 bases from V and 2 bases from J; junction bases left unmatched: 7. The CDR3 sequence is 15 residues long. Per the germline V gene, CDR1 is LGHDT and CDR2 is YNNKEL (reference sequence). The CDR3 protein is CASSPTRGVNYGYTF. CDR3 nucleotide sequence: TGTGCCAGCAGCCCCACCAGGGGGGTGAACTATGGCTACACCTTC. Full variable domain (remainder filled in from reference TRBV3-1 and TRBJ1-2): DTAVSQTPKYLVTQMGNDKSIKCEQNLGHDTMYWYKQDSKKFLKIMFSYNNKELIINETVPNRFSPKSPDKAHLNLHINSLELGDSAVYFCASSPTRGVNYGYTFGSGTRLTVV.

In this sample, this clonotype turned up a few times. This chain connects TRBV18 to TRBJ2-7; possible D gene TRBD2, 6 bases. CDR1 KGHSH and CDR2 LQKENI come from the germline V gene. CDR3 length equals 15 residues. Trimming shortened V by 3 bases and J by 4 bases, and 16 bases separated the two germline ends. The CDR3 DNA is TGTGCCAGCTCACCGCCGGGACTTCACCCGTACGAGCAGTACTTC. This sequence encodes CASSPPGLHPYEQYF.

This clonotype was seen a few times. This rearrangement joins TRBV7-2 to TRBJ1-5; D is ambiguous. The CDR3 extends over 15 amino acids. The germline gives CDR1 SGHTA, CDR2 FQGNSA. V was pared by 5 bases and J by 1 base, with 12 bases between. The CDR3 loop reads CASSPLDYSNQPQHF. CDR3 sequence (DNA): TGTGCCAGCAGCCCCTTGGATTACAGCAATCAGCCCCAGCATTTT.

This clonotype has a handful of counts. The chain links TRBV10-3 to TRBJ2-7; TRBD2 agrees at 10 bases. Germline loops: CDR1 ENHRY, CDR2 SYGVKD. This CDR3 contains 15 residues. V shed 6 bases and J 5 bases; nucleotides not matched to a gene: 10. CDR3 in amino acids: CAISELAGSQNEQYF. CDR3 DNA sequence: TGTGCCATCAGCGAACTAGCGGGGTCACAGAACGAGCAGTACTTC.

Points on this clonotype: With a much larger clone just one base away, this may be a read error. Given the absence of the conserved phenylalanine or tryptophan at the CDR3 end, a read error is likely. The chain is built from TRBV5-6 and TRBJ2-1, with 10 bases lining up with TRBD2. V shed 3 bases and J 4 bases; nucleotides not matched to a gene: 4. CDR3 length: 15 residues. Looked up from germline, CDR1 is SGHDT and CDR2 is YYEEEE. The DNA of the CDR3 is TGTGCCAGCAGCTCTAGCGGGAGTCTGTACAATGAGCAGTTCTTA. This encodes CASSSSGSLYNEQFL.

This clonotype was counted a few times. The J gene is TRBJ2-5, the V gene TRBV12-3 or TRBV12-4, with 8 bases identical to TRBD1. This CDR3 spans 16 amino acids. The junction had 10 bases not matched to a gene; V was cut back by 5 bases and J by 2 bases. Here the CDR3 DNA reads TGTGCCAGCAGTCTCCGCAGGGGGCGCGGGCAAGAGACCCAGTACTTC. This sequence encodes CASSLRRGRGQETQYF.

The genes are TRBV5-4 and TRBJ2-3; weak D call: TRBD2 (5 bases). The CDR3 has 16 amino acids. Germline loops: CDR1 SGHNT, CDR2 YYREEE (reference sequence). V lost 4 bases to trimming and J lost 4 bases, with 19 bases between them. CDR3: CASSPGGLRSADTQYF. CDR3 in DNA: TGTGCCAGCAGCCCTGGCGGGCTAAGGAGCGCAGATACGCAGTATTTT.

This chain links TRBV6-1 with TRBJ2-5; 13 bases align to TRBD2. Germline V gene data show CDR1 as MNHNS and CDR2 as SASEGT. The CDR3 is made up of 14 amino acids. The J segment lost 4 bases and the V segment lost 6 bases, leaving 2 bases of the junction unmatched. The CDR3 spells CASSRTSGRETQYF. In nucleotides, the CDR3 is TGTGCCAGCAGCCGGACTAGCGGGAGAGAGACCCAGTACTTC.

The CDR3 loop is CASSQVPGPTEAFF. In DNA, the CDR3 is TGCGCCAGCAGCCAAGTACCAGGGCCCACTGAAGCTTTCTTT. V and J are TRBV4-3 and TRBJ1-1, with TRBD1 as a possible D gene (5 bases). CDR1 and CDR2 (germline): LGHNA, YSLEER. There are 14 residues in the CDR3. V was pared by 1 base and J by 4 bases, with 10 bases between.

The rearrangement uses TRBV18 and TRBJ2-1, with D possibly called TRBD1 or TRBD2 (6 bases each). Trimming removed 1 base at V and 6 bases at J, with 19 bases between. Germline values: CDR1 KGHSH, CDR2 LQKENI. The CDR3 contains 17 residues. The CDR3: CASSPLDRTYGGNEQFF. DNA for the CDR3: TGTGCCAGCTCACCACTAGACAGGACCTACGGGGGCAATGAGCAGTTCTTC.